This TCR beta chain emerged from a study of tumor and adjacent non-tumor tissue in lung cancer. Three rounds of nested PCR, following a modified ARM-PCR protocol, produced the TCRbeta library. MiXCR, applied by TCRdb to the multiplex PCR reads, yields one record per CDR3 protein. This sample has 55,000 to 75,000 distinct CDR3 sequences, with just under 60% found just once. The template was RNA from unsorted bulk tissue. The CDR3 runs to 14 residues. Germline V CDR1 and CDR2: SQVTM, ANQGSEA. V lost 8 bases, J lost 4 bases, and 10 bases stayed unmatched. This clonotype was counted ten times or more. The genes are TRBV29-1 and TRBJ2-3; 9 nucleotides match TRBD2. The sequence derives from a man aged 45-60 years with non-small cell lung cancer. The sequenced sample was lung tumor tissue. Written as DNA, the CDR3 is TGCAGCCACACGCTGGCGGGGGGGCCAGATACGCAGTATTTT. This encodes CSHTLAGGPDTQYF.